This T cell receptor beta chain was sequenced in a study of blood T cell repertoires in COVID-19. Study information: Researchers got acute and convalescent COVID-19 samples from the United States, Italy and Spain.

Study processing details: Estimated nucleated cell counts came from reference gene primer amplification. This table comes from immunoSEQ multiplex PCR, and its TCRdb copy is limited to in-frame clones, with some not included. The DNA was the basis for D and trimming; V, J and clone size are from that table. In the table there are roughly 190,000 clones, 84% of which are singletons. Germline loops: CDR1 SGHRS, CDR2 YFSETQ. The CDR3 sequence is 14 residues long. V lost 3 bases to trimming and J lost 5 bases; unmatched junction nucleotides: 5. The V gene is TRBV5-1, the J gene TRBJ2-5, with TRBD2 identical over 9 bases. This receptor was identified in a woman in her seventies with active or convalescent COVID-19. The specimen was peripheral blood. The CDR3 here is CASSWAAGGETQYF. The CDR3 region has the DNA TGCGCCAGCAGCTGGGCAGCGGGAGGTGAGACCCAGTACTTC.